Listed below are T cell receptor beta chains from one sample, sequenced in a study of blood T cell repertoires in COVID-19. Sequencing was performed with immunoSEQ multiplex PCR; in TCRdb, only in-frame clones are kept and a portion is missing. The table lists just under 350,000 clones, under 95% of them singletons, with about 3.5% in the top ten. The sample taken for sequencing was peripheral blood. Receptors were obtained from a woman under 30 who had recovered from COVID-19. Each CDR3 is given with its conserved first and last residue. Each record gives: D gene, J gene, V gene, clone size, CDR3 protein, CDR3 DNA. A D gene is named only where the DNA matches it firmly. Clone size is not always given. Where it is, it says once, few, many or a class for expanded clones.

- TRBJ2-1 TRBV7-2 - CASSGRLAGEQFF TGTGCCAGCAGCGGCCGTCTGGCGGGTGAGCAGTTCTTC
- TRBJ1-4 TRBV6-5 - CASRTDRATNEKLFF TGTGCCAGCAGAACAGACAGAGCTACTAATGAAAAACTGTTTTTT
TRBD1 TRBJ1-3 TRBV7-9 - CASSLEGGTAASGNTIYF TGTGCCAGCAGCTTAGAAGGAGGGACAGCGGCTTCTGGAAACACCATATATTTT
TRBD1 TRBJ1-2 TRBV2 - CASRFWTGDGYTF TGTGCCAGCAGGTTCTGGACAGGGGATGGCTACACCTTC
- TRBJ1-1 TRBV6-2/TRBV6-3 - CASSSWTAERVTEAFF TGTGCCAGCAGTTCGTGGACGGCCGAGAGGGTCACTGAAGCTTTCTTT
- TRBJ1-1 TRBV30 - CAWSPMRNTEAFF TGTGCCTGGAGTCCCATGAGAAACACTGAAGCTTTCTTT
- TRBJ1-2 TRBV7-2 - CASSLVHRDYGYTF TGTGCCAGCAGCTTAGTCCACAGGGACTATGGCTACACCTTC
- TRBJ1-2 TRBV7-9 - CASSSRTESYGYTF TGTGCCAGCAGCTCTAGGACAGAGAGTTATGGCTACACCTTC
- TRBJ1-2 TRBV6-6 - CASSYSANTVVGYTF TGTGCCAGCAGTTACAGTGCCAACACAGTTGTTGGCTACACCTTC
TRBD1 TRBJ2-3 TRBV11-2 - CASSEIGQGQSDTQYF TGTGCCAGCAGCGAAATCGGACAGGGGCAATCAGATACGCAGTATTTT
- TRBJ2-2 TRBV30 - CAWSVPFRDTGELFF TGTGCCTGGAGTGTTCCCTTCAGGGACACCGGGGAGCTGTTTTTT
TRBD2 TRBJ2-5 TRBV11-2 - CASSSLAAQETQYF TGTGCCAGCAGCTCGCTAGCGGCTCAAGAGACCCAGTACTTC
- TRBJ2-1 TRBV3-1/TRBV3-2 - CASSPGSSYNEQFF TGTGCCAGCAGCCCGGGGTCCTCCTACAATGAGCAGTTCTTC
- TRBJ2-1 TRBV5-6 - CASSSTETAYNEQFF TGTGCCAGCAGCTCGACGGAGACTGCCTACAATGAGCAGTTCTTC
- TRBJ1-2 TRBV28 - CASSLQTDYGYTF TGTGCCAGCAGCCTACAGACAGACTATGGCTACACCTTC
TRBD2 TRBJ2-2 TRBV3-1/TRBV3-2 - CASSQAKNLAGGPSNTGELFF TGTGCCAGCAGCCAAGCCAAGAATCTAGCGGGAGGGCCCTCGAACACCGGGGAGCTGTTTTTT
TRBD2 TRBJ2-2 TRBV11-2 - CASSPIGGTSVRTGELFF TGTGCCAGCAGCCCCATTGGGGGGACTAGCGTTCGTACCGGGGAGCTGTTTTTT
- TRBJ1-4 TRBV7-6 - CASSLDSATNEKLFF TGTGCCAGCAGCTTGGACAGTGCAACTAATGAAAAACTGTTTTTT
TRBD2 TRBJ2-5 TRBV9 - CASSVDGGKAQYF TGTGCCAGCAGCGTAGACGGGGGGAAGGCCCAGTACTTC
- TRBJ2-1 TRBV10-2 - CASSVNRLIPGHEQFF TGCGCCAGCAGTGTAAATAGGCTAATCCCAGGCCATGAGCAGTTCTTC
- TRBJ2-6 TRBV19 - CASSRGNSGANVLTF TGTGCCAGTAGTAGGGGCAACTCTGGGGCCAACGTCCTGACTTTC
- TRBJ1-6 TRBV6-5 - CASKGWGDYNSPLHF TGTGCCAGCAAGGGATGGGGAGACTATAATTCACCCCTCCACTTT
- TRBJ1-4 TRBV6-2/TRBV6-3 - CASSYFRGGENEKLFF TGTGCCAGCAGTTACTTCCGCGGAGGTGAGAATGAAAAACTGTTTTTT
TRBD1 TRBJ2-1 TRBV15 - CATSRDRDRGNEQFF TGTGCCACCAGCAGAGATCGGGACAGGGGAAATGAGCAGTTCTTC
TRBD1 TRBJ2-2 TRBV24-1 - CATSDPGQGGSTGELFF TGTGCCACCAGTGATCCGGGACAGGGGGGTAGCACCGGGGAGCTGTTTTTT
TRBD1 TRBJ1-5 TRBV18 - CASSRQGGRRNQPQHF TGTGCCAGCTCACGACAGGGGGGTCGGCGCAATCAGCCCCAGCATTTT
TRBD1 TRBJ1-3 TRBV30 once CAWGRGLSGNTIYF TGTGCCTGGGGCAGGGGGCTCTCTGGAAACACCATATATTTT
TRBD2 TRBJ2-2 TRBV7-9 - CASSSGLAAANTGELFF TGTGCCAGCAGCTCGGGACTAGCAGCTGCGAACACCGGGGAGCTGTTTTTT
TRBD2 TRBJ2-1 TRBV7-8 - CASTLEGTSSYNEQFF TGTGCCAGCACCCTAGAGGGGACTAGCTCCTACAATGAGCAGTTCTTC
TRBD2 TRBJ2-2 TRBV7-8 - CASSPSSREGTSGELFF TGTGCCAGCAGCCCGAGTTCCAGGGAGGGAACATCCGGGGAGCTGTTTTTT
TRBD1 TRBJ2-3 TRBV5-1 - CASSKQQGAQDTQYF TGCGCCAGCAGCAAACAACAGGGGGCGCAAGATACGCAGTATTTT
TRBD1 TRBJ2-5 TRBV6-2/TRBV6-3 - CASSNSIGQGNQYF TGTGCCAGCAGCAATAGCATCGGACAGGGGAACCAGTACTTC
- TRBJ2-5 TRBV7-2 - CASSLASVSGWGTETQYF TGTGCCAGCAGCTTAGCGTCGGTGTCAGGGTGGGGTACAGAGACCCAGTACTTC